The table lists the clone carrying this T cell receptor (beta chain) with a few counts. This record comes from a study of identical twins. TCRdb recomputed calls from the 5' RACE reads with MiXCR, one row per CDR3 protein. The table records 350,000 to 450,000 distinct CDR3 sequences, approximately 17% of them present only once. Material for sequencing was naive T cells sorted from blood. The sequence was collected from a man aged 50 to 60 in good health.

DNA for the CDR3: TGCAGTGCGGAAAACATGTCCCCAAGAGAAAAACTGTTTTTT. Amino acids: CSAENMSPREKLFF. This chain uses TRBV20-1 with TRBJ1-4; D uncertain. Germline V gene lookup returns CDR1 DFQATT and CDR2 SNEGSKA (reference sequence). The length of the CDR3 is 14 residues. Trimming cost V 6 bases and J 8 bases, with 19 bases left between them.